A single sample is the source of the 9 T cell receptor beta chains below, sequenced in a study of T-cell reconstitution after alpha-beta-depleted transplantation in children (dated by TCRdb to about 2016). The library was produced with PCR. Sequencing relied on an Illumina HiSeq 2500. TCR libraries were prepared with molecular barcoding, using unique molecular identifiers to normalize TCRbeta repertoire quantification. Clones were called with MiXCR by TCRdb after fastp trimmed the public reads at Q25, and only in-frame beta chains were retained. Rows are unified per CDR3 protein, each entry keeping the most common DNA and genes. The sample profile shows 170,000 or so distinct CDR3 sequences; 6.5% to 7.5% of them were found once. Over 2.5% of the sample rests with the top ten. The sample consisted of PBMCs from the stem cell graft donor, taken from the stem cell graft. These receptor sequences come from a human donor who donated a stem cell graft to a child with Wiskott-Aldrich syndrome.

A few counts support this clonotype. This rearrangement joins TRBV5-1 to TRBJ1-5; possible D gene TRBD1, 6 bases. Germline V CDR1 and CDR2: SGHRS, YFSETQ. The CDR3 is 14 residues long. Between the trimmed V and J ends, which lost 4 bases and 2 bases, there was a span of 10 bases. CDR3 in amino acids: CASSTGKGNQPQHF. Written as DNA, the CDR3 is TGCGCCAGCAGCACAGGGAAGGGCAATCAGCCCCAGCATTTT.

This clonotype has at least ten counts. The chain uses TRBV12-3 or TRBV12-4 and TRBJ2-3; D unclear. The germline V and J ends were trimmed by 6 bases and 8 bases, with 15 bases remaining between them. The CDR3 runs 13 residues. The CDR3 region has the DNA TGTGCCAGCAGCCCCCGGGCCTCTCTTACGCAGTATTTT. It yields the protein CASSPRASLTQYF.

This clonotype was detected many times. The rearrangement joins TRBV24-1 to TRBJ2-5; D may be TRBD2 (6 bases). The germline CDR1 and CDR2 sequences are KGHDR and SFDVKD. V gave up 4 bases and J gave up 4 bases, with 18 bases separating them. CDR3 length: 16 amino acids. As DNA, the CDR3 is TGTGCCACCAGTGACCCTCTCGGCGGGGCCGCAGAGACCCAGTACTTC. It translates to CATSDPLGGAAETQYF.

The CDR3 coding sequence is TGTGCCAGCAGCCCCCGGGACAGGGGGCGAACCGGGGAGCTGTTTTTT. Protein product: CASSPRDRGRTGELFF. J is TRBJ2-2 and V is TRBV14; 12 nucleotides match TRBD1. The CDR3 loop spans 16 amino acids. Per germline, CDR1 SGHDN and CDR2 FVKESK. The J segment lost 5 bases and the V segment lost 4 bases, leaving 5 bases of the junction unmatched.

This rearrangement joins TRBV2 to TRBJ1-5, with D maybe TRBD1 (6 bases). CDR1 and CDR2 from the germline V gene are SNHLY and FYNNEI. V was shortened by 4 bases and J by 5 bases, with 18 bases between the two germline ends. The CDR3 consists of 16 residues. The CDR3 DNA reads TGTGCCAGCAGTGGGGGCGACTGGGGGCAGGATCAGCCCCAGCATTTT. Translated, it gives CASSGGDWGQDQPQHF.

This clonotype has a count of ten or more. V and J are TRBV20-1 and TRBJ2-1; 8 positions agree with TRBD1. Germline CDR1 is DFQATT and CDR2 is SNEGSKA (reference sequence). V lost 5 bases, J lost 15 bases, and 9 bases stayed unmatched. The CDR3 has 11 amino acids. The CDR3 sequence: CSAEGLGQGFF. The CDR3 region has the DNA TGCAGTGCTGAAGGTTTAGGACAGGGGTTCTTC.

This clonotype was detected many times. The CDR3 region is CASSLGVFGEASGQTQYF. DNA of the CDR3: TGTGCCAGCAGCTTAGGGGTCTTCGGCGAGGCGTCGGGGCAGACCCAGTACTTC. This sequence joins TRBV11-1 and TRBJ2-5, with D perhaps assigned TRBD1 or TRBD2 (5 bases each). Trimming took off 1 base at V and 6 bases at J, with 24 bases between the two ends. The CDR3 runs 18 residues. The V gene's germline CDR1 is SGHAT and CDR2 FQDESV (reference sequence).

The table lists this clonotype with many counts. The chain is built from TRBV27 and TRBJ1-1; no definite D call. The CDR3 extends over 16 amino acids. Between the trimmed V and J ends, which lost 4 bases and 6 bases, there was a span of 21 bases. CDR1 is MNHEY, CDR2 SMNVEV, per germline (reference sequence). The CDR3 nucleotides read TGTGCCAGCAGTTCCCACCAGGTGCAATCGTTCGCTGAAGCTTTCTTT. Translated, it gives CASSSHQVQSFAEAFF.

This clonotype has ten or more counts. The chain is built from TRBV10-3 and TRBJ2-5; D tentatively fits TRBD1 or TRBD2 (6 bases each). V lost 10 bases and J lost 2, with 20 bases in between. Germline V lookup: CDR1 ENHRY, CDR2 SYGVKD. The CDR3 runs 15 residues. As DNA, the CDR3 is TGTGCCACTCACAAGGGGGAGGACCGACAAGAGACCCAGTACTTC. Translated, it gives CATHKGEDRQETQYF.